This T cell receptor beta chain derives from a study of T cell changes during pregnancy in multiple sclerosis. The CDR3 spans 17 residues. V shed 11 bases and J 5 bases; nucleotides not matched to a gene: 23. Germline-derived CDR1 and CDR2 are ENHRY and SYGVKD. Libraries were prepared by immunoSEQ multiplex PCR; TCRdb keeps only in-frame clonotypes and omits some of them. The table records about 40,000 clones, approximately 94% of them present only once. The chain couples TRBV10-3 to TRBJ1-1; TRBD1 matches at 7 bases. The material sequenced was peripheral blood, taken in the third trimester of pregnancy. This TCR derives from a female donor with multiple sclerosis, enrolled in a pregnancy study. Here the CDR3 DNA reads TGTGCCCCGGCCGGGACAGTCAGTTTTCCCGGTGAAACTGAAGCTTTCTTT. It is translated as CAPAGTVSFPGETEAFF.